The text below deals with one T cell receptor (beta chain). These data are taken from a study of blood T cell repertoires in COVID-19. Study overall: From the United States, Italy and Spain came samples of acute and convalescent COVID-19.

Assay used: immunoSEQ multiplex PCR; TCRdb lists only in-frame clones, some missing. This sample has around 160,000 clones; 75% to 85% occur once, and the top ten carry under 15%. The CDR3 loop spans 17 amino acids. The V gene end was trimmed by 6 bases and the J gene end by 5 bases; junction bases not matched to a gene: 12. Per germline, CDR1 SNHLY and CDR2 FYNNEI. What was sequenced was peripheral blood. This clonotype was sampled from a man in his fifties or sixties with active or convalescent COVID-19. V is TRBV2 and J is TRBJ1-5; 11 positions agree with TRBD1. In DNA form, the CDR3 reads TGTGCCAGCAGGGAGTGGGGAGGGACAGGGGGTGATCAGCCCCAGCATTTT. Translated, it gives CASREWGGTGGDQPQHF.